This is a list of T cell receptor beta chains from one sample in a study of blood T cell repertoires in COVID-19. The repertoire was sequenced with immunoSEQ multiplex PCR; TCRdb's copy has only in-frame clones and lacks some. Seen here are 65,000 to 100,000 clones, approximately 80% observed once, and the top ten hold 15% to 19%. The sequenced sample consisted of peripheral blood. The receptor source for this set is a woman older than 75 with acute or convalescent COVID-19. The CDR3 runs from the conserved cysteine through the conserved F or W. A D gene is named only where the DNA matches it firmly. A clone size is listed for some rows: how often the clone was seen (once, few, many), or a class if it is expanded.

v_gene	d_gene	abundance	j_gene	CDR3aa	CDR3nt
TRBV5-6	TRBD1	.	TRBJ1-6	CASSYVSGQSNSPLHF	TGTGCCAGCAGCTACGTATCGGGACAGAGCAATTCACCCCTCCACTTT
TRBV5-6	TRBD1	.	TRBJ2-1	CAGGTGGYNEQFF	TGTGCCGGAGGGACAGGGGGCTACAATGAGCAGTTCTTC
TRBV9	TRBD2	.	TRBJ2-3	CASSVGAGGSTDTQYF	TGTGCCAGCAGCGTAGGAGCGGGGGGTAGCACAGATACGCAGTATTTT
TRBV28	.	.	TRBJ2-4	CASDPGGAKNIQYF	TGTGCCAGTGACCCCGGGGGAGCCAAAAACATTCAGTACTTC
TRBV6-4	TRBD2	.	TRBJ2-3	CASSDFLGTSRDTQYF	TGTGCCAGCAGTGACTTCCTCGGGACTAGTCGGGATACGCAGTATTTT
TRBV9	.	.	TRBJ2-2	CASSVGYISGTTDTGELFF	TGTGCCAGCAGCGTAGGCTACATATCCGGGACAACGGACACCGGGGAGCTGTTTTTT
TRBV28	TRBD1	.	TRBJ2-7	CASSTPRDRTSF	TGTGCCAGCAGTACACCCCGGGACAGGACGAGCTTC
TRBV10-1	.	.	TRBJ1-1	CASSTTGTNTEAFF	TGCGCCAGCAGTACCACAGGGACGAACACTGAAGCTTTCTTT
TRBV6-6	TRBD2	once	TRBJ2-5	CASKSSGPRETQYF	TGTGCCAGCAAGTCTAGCGGTCCTCGAGAGACCCAGTACTTC
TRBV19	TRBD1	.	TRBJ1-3	CASSVQTGGSGNTIYF	TGTGCCAGTAGTGTTCAAACAGGGGGCTCTGGAAACACCATATATTTT